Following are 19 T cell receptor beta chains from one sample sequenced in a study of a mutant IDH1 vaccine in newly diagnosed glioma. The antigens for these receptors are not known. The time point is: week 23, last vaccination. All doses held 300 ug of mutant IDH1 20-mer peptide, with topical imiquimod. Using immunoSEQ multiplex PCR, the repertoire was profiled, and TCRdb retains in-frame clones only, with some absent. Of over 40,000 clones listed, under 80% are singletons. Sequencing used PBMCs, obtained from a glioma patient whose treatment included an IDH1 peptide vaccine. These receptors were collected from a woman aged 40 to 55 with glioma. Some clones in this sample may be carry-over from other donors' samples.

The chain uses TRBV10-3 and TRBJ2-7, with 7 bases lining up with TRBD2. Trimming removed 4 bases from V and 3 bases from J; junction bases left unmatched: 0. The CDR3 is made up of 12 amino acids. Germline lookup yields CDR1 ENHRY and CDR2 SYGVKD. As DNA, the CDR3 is TGTGCCATCAGTGGGACTAGCTACGAGCAGTACTTC. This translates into CAISGTSYEQYF.

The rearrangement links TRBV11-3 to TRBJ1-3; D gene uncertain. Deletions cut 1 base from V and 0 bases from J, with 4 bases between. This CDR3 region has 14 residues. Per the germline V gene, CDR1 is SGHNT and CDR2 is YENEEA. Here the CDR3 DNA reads TGTGCCAGCAGCTTAGGCGGCTCTGGAAACACCATATATTTT. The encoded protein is CASSLGGSGNTIYF.

The CDR3 protein is CASSQVEGHQPQHF. DNA for the CDR3: TGCGCCAGCAGCCAAGTTGAGGGACACCAGCCCCAGCATTTT. The V gene is TRBV4-3, the J gene TRBJ1-5; a weak D match, TRBD1 (6 bases). This CDR3 has 14 amino acids. Germline-derived CDR1 and CDR2 are LGHNA and YSLEER. The germline V and J ends were trimmed by 1 base and 7 bases, with 11 bases remaining between them.

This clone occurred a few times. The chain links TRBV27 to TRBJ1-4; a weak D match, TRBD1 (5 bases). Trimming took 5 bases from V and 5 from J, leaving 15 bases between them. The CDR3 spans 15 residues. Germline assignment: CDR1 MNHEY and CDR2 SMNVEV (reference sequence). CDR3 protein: CASSPPRGRNEKLFF. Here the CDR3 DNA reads TGTGCCAGCAGTCCACCGCGGGGCCGGAATGAAAAACTGTTTTTT.

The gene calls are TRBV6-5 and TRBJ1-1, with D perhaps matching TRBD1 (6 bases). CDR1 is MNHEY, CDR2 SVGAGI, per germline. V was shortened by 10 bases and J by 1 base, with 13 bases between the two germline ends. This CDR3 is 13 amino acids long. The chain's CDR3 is CATSTGPNTEAFF. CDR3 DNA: TGTGCCACCTCGACAGGCCCGAACACTGAAGCTTTCTTT.

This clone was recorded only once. The CDR3 DNA reads as TGTGCCAGCAGTTACCAGAACAATCGAAACACCGGGGAGCTGTTTTTT. Amino acid sequence: CASSYQNNRNTGELFF. This chain connects TRBV6-5 to TRBJ2-2; D uncertain. V lost 2 bases and J lost 2, with 12 bases in between. The CDR3 runs to 16 residues. Germline loops: CDR1 MNHEY, CDR2 SVGAGI.

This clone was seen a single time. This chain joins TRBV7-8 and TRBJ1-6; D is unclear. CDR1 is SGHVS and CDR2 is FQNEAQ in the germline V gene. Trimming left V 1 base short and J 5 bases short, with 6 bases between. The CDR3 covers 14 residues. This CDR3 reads CASSLGMDNSPLHF. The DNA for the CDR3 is TGTGCCAGCAGCTTAGGAATGGATAATTCACCCCTCCACTTT.

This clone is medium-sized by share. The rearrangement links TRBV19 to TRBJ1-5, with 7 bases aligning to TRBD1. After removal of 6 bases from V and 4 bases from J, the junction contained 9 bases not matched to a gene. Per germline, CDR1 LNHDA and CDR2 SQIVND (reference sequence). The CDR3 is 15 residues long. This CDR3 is CASRTGTDINQPQHF. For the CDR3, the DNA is TGTGCCAGTAGGACCGGGACAGACATTAATCAGCCCCAGCATTTT.

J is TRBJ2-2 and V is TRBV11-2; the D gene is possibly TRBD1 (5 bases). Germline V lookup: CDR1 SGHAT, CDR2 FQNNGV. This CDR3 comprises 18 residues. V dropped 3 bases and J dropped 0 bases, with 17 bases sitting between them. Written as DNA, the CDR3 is TGTGCCAGCAGCTTTGGGCAGGGCCCACCTACGAACACCGGGGAGCTGTTTTTT. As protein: CASSFGQGPPTNTGELFF. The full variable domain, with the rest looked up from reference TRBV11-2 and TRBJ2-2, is EAGVAQSPRYKIIEKRQSVAFWCNPISGHATLYWYQQILGQGPKLLIQFQNNGVVDDSQLPKDRFSAERLKGVDSTLKIQPAKLEDSAVYLCASSFGQGPPTNTGELFFGEGSRLTVL.

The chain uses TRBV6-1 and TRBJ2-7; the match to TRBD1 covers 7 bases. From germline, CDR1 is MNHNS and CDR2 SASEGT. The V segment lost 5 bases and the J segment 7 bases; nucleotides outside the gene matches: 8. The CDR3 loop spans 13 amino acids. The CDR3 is CASSIRQGNEQYF. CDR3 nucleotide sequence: TGTGCCAGCAGTATCCGACAGGGCAATGAGCAGTACTTC.

CDR3 bases: TGTGCCAGCAGCCCTCTCACAGGGGCCGGGGAGCTGTTTTTT. It translates to CASSPLTGAGELFF. This chain links TRBV9 with TRBJ2-2, with 7 bases lining up with TRBD1. Germline V gene sequence: CDR1 SGDLS, CDR2 YYNGEE. V lost 4 bases and J lost 6; bases outside the gene matches: 6. CDR3 length: 14 residues.

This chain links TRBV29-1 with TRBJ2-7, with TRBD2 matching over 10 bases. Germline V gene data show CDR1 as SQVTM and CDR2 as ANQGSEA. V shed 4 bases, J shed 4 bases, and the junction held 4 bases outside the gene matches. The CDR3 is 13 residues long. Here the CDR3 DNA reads TGCAGCGTTGGCCTAGCGGGGGCATACGAGCAGTACTTC. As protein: CSVGLAGAYEQYF.

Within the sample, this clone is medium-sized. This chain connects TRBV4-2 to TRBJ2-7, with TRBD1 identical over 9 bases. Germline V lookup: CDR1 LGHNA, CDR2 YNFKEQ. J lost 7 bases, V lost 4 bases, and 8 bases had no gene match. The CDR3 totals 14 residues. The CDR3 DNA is TGTGCCAGCAGCCCGACAGGGGGTCGAGATGAGCAGTACTTC. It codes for CASSPTGGRDEQYF.

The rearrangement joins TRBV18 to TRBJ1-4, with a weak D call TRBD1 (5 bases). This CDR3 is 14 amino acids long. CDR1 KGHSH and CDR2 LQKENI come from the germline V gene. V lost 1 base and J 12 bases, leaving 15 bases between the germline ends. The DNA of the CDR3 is TGTGCCAGCTCACCACTTTCGGACACCGGGGAACTGTTTTTT. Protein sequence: CASSPLSDTGELFF.

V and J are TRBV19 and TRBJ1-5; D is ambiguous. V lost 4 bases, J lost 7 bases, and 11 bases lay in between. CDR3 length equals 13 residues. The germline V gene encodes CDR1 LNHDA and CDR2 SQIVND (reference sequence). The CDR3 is CASSRGMMQPQHF. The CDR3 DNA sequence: TGTGCCAGTAGTAGAGGGATGATGCAGCCCCAGCATTTT.

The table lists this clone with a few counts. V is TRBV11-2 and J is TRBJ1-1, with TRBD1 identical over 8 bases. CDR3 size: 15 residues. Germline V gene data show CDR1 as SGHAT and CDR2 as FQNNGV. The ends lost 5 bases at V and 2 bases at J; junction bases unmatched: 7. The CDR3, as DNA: TGTGCCAGCAGCCCATACACAGGGGGAAACACTGAAGCTTTCTTT. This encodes CASSPYTGGNTEAFF.

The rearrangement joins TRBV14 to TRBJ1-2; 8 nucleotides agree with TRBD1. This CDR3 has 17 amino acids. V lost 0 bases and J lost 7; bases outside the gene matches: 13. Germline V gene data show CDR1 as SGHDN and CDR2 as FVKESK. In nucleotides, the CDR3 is TGTGCCAGCAGCCAAGAAACATCAGGACAGGGATCCGGTGGCTACACCTTC. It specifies CASSQETSGQGSGGYTF.

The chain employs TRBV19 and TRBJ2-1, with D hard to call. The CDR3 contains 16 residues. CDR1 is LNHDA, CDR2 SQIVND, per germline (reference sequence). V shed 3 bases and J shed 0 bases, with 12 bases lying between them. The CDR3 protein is CASSMGWPSSYNEQFF. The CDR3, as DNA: TGTGCCAGTAGTATGGGTTGGCCGAGCTCCTACAATGAGCAGTTCTTC.

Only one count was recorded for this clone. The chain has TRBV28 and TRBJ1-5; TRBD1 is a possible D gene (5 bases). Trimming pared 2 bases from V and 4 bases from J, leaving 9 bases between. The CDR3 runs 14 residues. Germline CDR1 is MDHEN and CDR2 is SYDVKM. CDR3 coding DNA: TGTGCCAGCAGTTTAGGGACGGGTAATCAGCCCCAGCATTTT. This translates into CASSLGTGNQPQHF.